The 9 T cell receptor beta chains below come from one sample, sequenced in a study of blood T cell repertoires in COVID-19. Profiled with immunoSEQ multiplex PCR; TCRdb holds only in-frame clones, not every one. The top ten clones hold roughly 7.2% of a sample with under 450,000 clones, about 86% of them seen once. Sequenced input: peripheral blood. Receptors were obtained from a woman aged 55-75 years with COVID-19, enrolled during active disease.

Notes on this clone: The sample has other DNA sequences that encode this CDR3 too. The V and J genes are TRBV11-3 and TRBJ2-7, with 11 bases lining up with TRBD1. Germline CDR1 and CDR2: SGHNT and YENEEA. This CDR3 is built from 13 residues. V dropped 4 bases and J dropped 7; count of bases not matched to a gene: 3. Here the CDR3 DNA reads TGTGCCAGCAGCTCCGGGACAGGGGGAGAGCAGTACTTC. It encodes CASSSGTGGEQYF.

J is TRBJ2-2 and V is TRBV5-1; 7 nucleotides line up with TRBD1. The germline CDR1 and CDR2 sequences are SGHRS and YFSETQ. V dropped 4 bases and J dropped 4; count of bases not matched to a gene: 7. The CDR3 runs 15 residues. CDR3 nucleotide sequence: TGCGCCAGCAGCCTCCCGACAGGGACCACCGGGGAGCTGTTTTTT. Translating it yields CASSLPTGTTGELFF. The whole variable domain, filled in from reference TRBV5-1 and TRBJ2-2, reads KAGVTQTPRYLIKTRGQQVTLSCSPISGHRSVSWYQQTPGQGLQFLFEYFSETQRNKGNFPGRFSGRQFSNSRSEMNVSTLELGDSALYLCASSLPTGTTGELFFGEGSRLTVL.

The sample holds many counts of this clone. V gene TRBV2 combines with J gene TRBJ2-2; D unresolved. The CDR3 runs to 13 residues. CDR1 SNHLY and CDR2 FYNNEI come from the germline V gene. The germline V and J ends were trimmed by 4 bases and 7 bases, with 10 bases remaining between them. The CDR3 sequence is CASSASLNGELFF. CDR3 bases: TGTGCCAGCAGTGCTAGTCTGAACGGGGAGCTGTTTTTT.

This clone has only a few counts. The chain joins TRBV19 to TRBJ1-5; TRBD1 matches 10 bases. From germline, CDR1 is LNHDA and CDR2 SQIVND (reference sequence). The CDR3 spans 14 residues. J was trimmed by 7 bases and V by 7 bases; bases with no gene match: 7. The CDR3 DNA sequence: TGTGCCAGTAAGACAGGGGGCGAGGTGCAGCCCCAGCATTTT. The encoded protein is CASKTGGEVQPQHF. The complete variable domain, with remaining parts taken from reference TRBV19 and TRBJ1-5, reads DGGITQSPKYLFRKEGQNVTLSCEQNLNHDAMYWYRQDPGQGLRLIYYSQIVNDFQKGDIAEGYSVSREKKESFPLTVTSAQKNPTAFYLCASKTGGEVQPQHFGDGTRLSIL.

The chain employs TRBV7-2 and TRBJ2-3, with D possibly being TRBD2 (5 bases). V lost 3 bases to trimming and J lost 4 bases, with 11 bases between them. The CDR3 contains 14 residues. Germline V gene data show CDR1 as SGHTA and CDR2 as FQGNSA. CDR3 region: CASSFNPSPDTQYF. In DNA, the CDR3 is TGTGCCAGCAGCTTCAACCCTAGCCCAGATACGCAGTATTTT. Full variable domain (remainder filled in from reference TRBV7-2 and TRBJ2-3): GAGVSQSPSNKVTEKGKDVELRCDPISGHTALYWYRQSLGQGLEFLIYFQGNSAPDKSGLPSDRFSAERTGGSVSTLTIQRTQQEDSAVYLCASSFNPSPDTQYFGPGTRLTVL.

The rearrangement joins TRBV2 to TRBJ2-3; 8 nucleotides line up with TRBD1. Germline V gives CDR1 SNHLY, CDR2 FYNNEI. This CDR3 has 15 amino acids. The trim removed 5 bases at V and 3 bases at J, leaving 7 bases unmatched. CDR3 DNA sequence: TGTGCCAGCAGTAAGGACAGGGAGGAGACAGATACGCAGTATTTT. Encoded protein: CASSKDREETDTQYF. Using reference TRBV2 and TRBJ2-3 for the parts outside the CDR3, the full variable domain is EPEVTQTPSHQVTQMGQEVILRCVPISNHLYFYWYRQILGQKVEFLVSFYNNEISEKSEIFDDQFSVERPDGSNFTLKIRSTKLEDSAMYFCASSKDREETDTQYFGPGTRLTVL.

The chain employs TRBV19 and TRBJ2-3; 14 bases match TRBD2. The CDR3 totals 19 residues. Germline lookup yields CDR1 LNHDA and CDR2 SQIVND (reference sequence). The V segment lost 3 bases and the J segment 2 bases; nucleotides outside the gene matches: 10. CDR3 in DNA: TGTGCCAGTAGTATGGGAAGACTAGCGGGGGGGACTGACACAGATACGCAGTATTTT. Its translation is CASSMGRLAGGTDTDTQYF.

The chain couples TRBV5-4 to TRBJ2-1; the match to TRBD1 covers 11 bases. Germline assignment: CDR1 SGHNT and CDR2 YYREEE (reference sequence). This CDR3 contains 15 residues. With 6 bases clipped from V and 6 bases from J, the junction kept 8 bases outside the gene matches. The CDR3 is CASNAGQGVGNEQFF. CDR3 DNA sequence: TGTGCCAGCAACGCGGGACAGGGGGTTGGCAATGAGCAGTTCTTC.

The V and J genes are TRBV7-7 and TRBJ2-3; the D is unclear. Germline CDR1 is SSHAT and CDR2 is FNYEAQ (reference sequence). CDR3 length: 15 amino acids. Between the trimmed V and J ends, which lost 5 bases and 3 bases, there was a span of 15 bases. CDR3 region: CASSTPPAETDTQYF. In nucleotides, the CDR3 is TGTGCCAGCAGCACCCCTCCCGCGGAAACAGATACGCAGTATTTT.